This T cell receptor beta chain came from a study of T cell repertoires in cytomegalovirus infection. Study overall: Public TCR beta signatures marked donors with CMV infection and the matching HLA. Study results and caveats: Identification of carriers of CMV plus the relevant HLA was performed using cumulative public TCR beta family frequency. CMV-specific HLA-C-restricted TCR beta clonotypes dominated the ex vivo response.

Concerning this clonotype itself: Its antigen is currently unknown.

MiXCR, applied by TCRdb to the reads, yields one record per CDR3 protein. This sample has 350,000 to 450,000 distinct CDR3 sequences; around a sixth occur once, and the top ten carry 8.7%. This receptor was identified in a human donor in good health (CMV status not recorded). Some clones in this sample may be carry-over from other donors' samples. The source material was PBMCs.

CDR3 nucleotides: TGCGCCAGCAGAAACGGACAGGGGTGGACAGATACGCAGTATTTT. Its protein product is CASRNGQGWTDTQYF. The rearrangement links TRBV5-1 to TRBJ2-3; 9 bases align to TRBD1. With V trimmed by 5 bases and J by 3 bases, 7 bases remained unmatched. CDR1 is SGHRS and CDR2 is YFSETQ in the germline V gene. This CDR3 has 15 residues. The whole variable domain, remainder taken from reference TRBV5-1 and TRBJ2-3, is KAGVTQTPRYLIKTRGQQVTLSCSPISGHRSVSWYQQTPGQGLQFLFEYFSETQRNKGNFPGRFSGRQFSNSRSEMNVSTLELGDSALYLCASRNGQGWTDTQYFGPGTRLTVL.